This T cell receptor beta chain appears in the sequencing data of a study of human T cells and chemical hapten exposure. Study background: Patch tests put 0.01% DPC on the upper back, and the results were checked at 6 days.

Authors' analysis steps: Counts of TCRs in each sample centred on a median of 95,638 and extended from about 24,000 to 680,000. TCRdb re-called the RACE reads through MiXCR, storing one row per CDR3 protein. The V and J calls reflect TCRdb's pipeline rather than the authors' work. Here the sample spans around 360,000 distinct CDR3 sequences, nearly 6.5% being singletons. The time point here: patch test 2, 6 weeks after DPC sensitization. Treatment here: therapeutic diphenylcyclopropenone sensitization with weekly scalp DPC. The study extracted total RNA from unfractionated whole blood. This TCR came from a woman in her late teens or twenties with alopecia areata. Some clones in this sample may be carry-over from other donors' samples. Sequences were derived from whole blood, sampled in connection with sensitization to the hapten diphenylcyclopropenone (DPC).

This chain's CDR3 is CASADGTSADTQYF. The CDR3 coding sequence is TGTGCCAGCGCAGATGGGACTAGTGCAGATACGCAGTATTTT. The chain combines TRBV11-1 with TRBJ2-3; TRBD2 matches at 8 bases. The CDR3 sequence is 14 residues long. The junction had 8 bases not matched to a gene; V was cut back by 8 bases and J by 4 bases. In germline, CDR1 is SGHAT, CDR2 FQDESV (reference sequence).